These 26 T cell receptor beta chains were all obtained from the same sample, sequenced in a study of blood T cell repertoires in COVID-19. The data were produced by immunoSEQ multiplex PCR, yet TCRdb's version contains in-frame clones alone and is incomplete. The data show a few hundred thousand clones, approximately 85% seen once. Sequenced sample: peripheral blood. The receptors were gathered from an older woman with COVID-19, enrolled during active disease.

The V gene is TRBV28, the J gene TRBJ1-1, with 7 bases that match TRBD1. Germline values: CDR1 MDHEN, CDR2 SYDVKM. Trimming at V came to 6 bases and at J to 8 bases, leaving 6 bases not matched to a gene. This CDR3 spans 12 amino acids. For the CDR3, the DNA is TGTGCCAGCAGGGGTCGACAGGGCGAAGCTTTCTTT. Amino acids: CASRGRQGEAFF. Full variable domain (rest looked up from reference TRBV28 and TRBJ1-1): DVKVTQSSRYLVKRTGEKVFLECVQDMDHENMFWYRQDPGLGLRLIYFSYDVKMKEKGDIPEGYSVSREKKERFSLILESASTNQTSMYLCASRGRQGEAFFGQGTRLTVV.

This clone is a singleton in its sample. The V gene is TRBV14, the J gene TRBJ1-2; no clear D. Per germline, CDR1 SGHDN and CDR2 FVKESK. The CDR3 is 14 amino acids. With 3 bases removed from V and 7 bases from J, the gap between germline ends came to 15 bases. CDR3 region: CASSHTPGLGGYTF. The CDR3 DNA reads TGTGCCAGCAGCCATACCCCCGGACTGGGTGGCTACACCTTC.

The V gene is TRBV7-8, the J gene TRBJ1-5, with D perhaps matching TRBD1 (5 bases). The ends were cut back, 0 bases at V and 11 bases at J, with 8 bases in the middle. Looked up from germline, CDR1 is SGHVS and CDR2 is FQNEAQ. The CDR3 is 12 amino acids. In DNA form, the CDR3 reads TGTGCCAGCAGCTTAGCGGGGCAAGCCCAGCATTTT. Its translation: CASSLAGQAQHF.

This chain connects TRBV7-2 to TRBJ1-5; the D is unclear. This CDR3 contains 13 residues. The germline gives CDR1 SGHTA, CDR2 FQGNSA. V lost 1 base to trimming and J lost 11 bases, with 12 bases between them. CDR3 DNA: TGTGCCAGCAGCTTAGTCTTGGTTGAGGCCCAGCATTTT. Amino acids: CASSLVLVEAQHF.

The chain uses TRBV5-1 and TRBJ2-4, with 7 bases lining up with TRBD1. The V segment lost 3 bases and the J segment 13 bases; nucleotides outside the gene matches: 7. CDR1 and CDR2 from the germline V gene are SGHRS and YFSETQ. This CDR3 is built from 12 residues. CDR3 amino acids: CASSSQGVGQYF. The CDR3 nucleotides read TGCGCCAGCAGCTCGCAGGGGGTTGGCCAGTACTTC.

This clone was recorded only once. The CDR3 spells CASSQDRVEETQYF. The CDR3, as DNA: TGTGCCAGCAGTCAAGATCGGGTGGAAGAGACCCAGTACTTC. The gene calls are TRBV7-8 and TRBJ2-5; no reliable D call. Trimming stripped 6 bases from V and 3 bases from J, with 14 bases between. The CDR3 length is 14 residues. Looked up from germline, CDR1 is SGHVS and CDR2 is FQNEAQ.

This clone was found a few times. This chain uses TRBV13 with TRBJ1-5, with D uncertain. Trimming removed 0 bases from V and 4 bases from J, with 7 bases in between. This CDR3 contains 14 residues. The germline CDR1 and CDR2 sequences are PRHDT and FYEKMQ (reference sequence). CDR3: CASSLGRANQPQHF. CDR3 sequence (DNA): TGTGCCAGCAGCTTAGGGCGGGCGAATCAGCCCCAGCATTTT.

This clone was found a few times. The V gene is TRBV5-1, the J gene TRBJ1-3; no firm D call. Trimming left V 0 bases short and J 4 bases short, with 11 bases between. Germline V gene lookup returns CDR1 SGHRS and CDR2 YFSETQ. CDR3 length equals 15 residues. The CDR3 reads CASSLVGGPGNTIYF. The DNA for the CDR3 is TGCGCCAGCAGCTTGGTAGGAGGGCCAGGAAACACCATATATTTT. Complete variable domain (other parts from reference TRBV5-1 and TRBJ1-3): KAGVTQTPRYLIKTRGQQVTLSCSPISGHRSVSWYQQTPGQGLQFLFEYFSETQRNKGNFPGRFSGRQFSNSRSEMNVSTLELGDSALYLCASSLVGGPGNTIYFGEGSWLTVV.

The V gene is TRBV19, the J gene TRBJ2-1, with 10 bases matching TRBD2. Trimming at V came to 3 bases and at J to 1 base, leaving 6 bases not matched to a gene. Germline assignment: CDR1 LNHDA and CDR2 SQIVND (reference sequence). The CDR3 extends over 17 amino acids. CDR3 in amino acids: CASSIGASGSSYNEQFF. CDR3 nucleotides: TGTGCCAGTAGTATTGGGGCTAGCGGGAGTTCCTACAATGAGCAGTTCTTC.

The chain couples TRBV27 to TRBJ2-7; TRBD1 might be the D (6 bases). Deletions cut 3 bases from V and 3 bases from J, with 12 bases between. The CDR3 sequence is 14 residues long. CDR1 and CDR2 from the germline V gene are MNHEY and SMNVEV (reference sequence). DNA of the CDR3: TGTGCCAGCAGTTTCAGTGGACAGCGCTACGAGCAGTACTTC. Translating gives CASSFSGQRYEQYF.

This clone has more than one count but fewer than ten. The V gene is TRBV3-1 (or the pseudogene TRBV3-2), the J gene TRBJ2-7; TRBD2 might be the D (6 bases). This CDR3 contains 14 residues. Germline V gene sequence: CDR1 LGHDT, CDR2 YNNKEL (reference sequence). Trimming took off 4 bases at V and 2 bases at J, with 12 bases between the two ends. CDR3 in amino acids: CASSLGGFTYEQYF. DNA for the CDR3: TGTGCCAGCAGCCTAGGAGGGTTCACCTACGAGCAGTACTTC.

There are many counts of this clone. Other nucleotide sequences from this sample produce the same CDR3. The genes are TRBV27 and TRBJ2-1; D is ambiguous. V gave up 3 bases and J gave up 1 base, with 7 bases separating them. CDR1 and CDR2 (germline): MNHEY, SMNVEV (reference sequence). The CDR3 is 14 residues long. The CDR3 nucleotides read TGTGCCAGCAGTTTTGGCAGTTCCTACAATGAGCAGTTCTTC. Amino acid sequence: CASSFGSSYNEQFF.

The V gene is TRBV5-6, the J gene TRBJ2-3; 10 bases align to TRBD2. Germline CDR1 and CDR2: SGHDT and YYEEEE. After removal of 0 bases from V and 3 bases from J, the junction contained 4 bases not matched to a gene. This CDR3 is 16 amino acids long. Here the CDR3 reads CASSLVAGGRTDTQYF. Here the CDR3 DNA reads TGTGCCAGCAGCTTGGTAGCGGGAGGAAGGACAGATACGCAGTATTTT.

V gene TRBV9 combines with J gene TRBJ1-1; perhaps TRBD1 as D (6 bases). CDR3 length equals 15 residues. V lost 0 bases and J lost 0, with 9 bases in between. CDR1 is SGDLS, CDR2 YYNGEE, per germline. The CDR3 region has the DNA TGTGCCAGCAGCGTAGCGGGACACCTGAACACTGAAGCTTTCTTT. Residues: CASSVAGHLNTEAFF.

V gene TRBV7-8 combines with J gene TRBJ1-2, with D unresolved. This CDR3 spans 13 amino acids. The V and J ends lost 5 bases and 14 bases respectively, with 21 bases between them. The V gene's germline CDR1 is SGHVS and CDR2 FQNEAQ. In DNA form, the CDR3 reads TGTGCCAGCAGCGCACTAGCCTATCAAAGGGAGACCTTC. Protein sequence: CASSALAYQRETF.

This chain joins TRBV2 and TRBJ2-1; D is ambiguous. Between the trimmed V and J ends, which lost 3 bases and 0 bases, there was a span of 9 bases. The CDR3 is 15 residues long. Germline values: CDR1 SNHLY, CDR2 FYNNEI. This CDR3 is CASSERASSYNEQFF. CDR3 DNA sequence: TGTGCCAGCAGTGAGAGAGCGAGCTCCTACAATGAGCAGTTCTTC.

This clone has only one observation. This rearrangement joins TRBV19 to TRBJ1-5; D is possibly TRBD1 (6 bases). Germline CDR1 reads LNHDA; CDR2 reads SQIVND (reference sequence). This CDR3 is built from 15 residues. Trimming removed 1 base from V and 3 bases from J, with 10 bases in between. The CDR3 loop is CASSIARQVNQPQHF. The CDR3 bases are TGTGCCAGTAGTATAGCCCGACAGGTCAATCAGCCCCAGCATTTT.

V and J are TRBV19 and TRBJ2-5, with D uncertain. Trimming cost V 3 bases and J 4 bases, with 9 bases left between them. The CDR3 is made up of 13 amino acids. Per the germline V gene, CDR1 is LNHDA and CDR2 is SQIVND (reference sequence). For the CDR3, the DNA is TGTGCCAGTAGTATGGTGCACAGAGAGACCCAGTACTTC. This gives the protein CASSMVHRETQYF.

CDR3 nucleotide sequence: TGTGCCAGCAGTTTCGCACGGGTGGAGACCCAGTACTTC. Translated, it gives CASSFARVETQYF. The J gene is TRBJ2-5, the V gene TRBV12-3 or TRBV12-4; no clear D gene. Trimming took 3 bases from V and 5 from J, leaving 10 bases between them. The CDR3 consists of 13 residues.

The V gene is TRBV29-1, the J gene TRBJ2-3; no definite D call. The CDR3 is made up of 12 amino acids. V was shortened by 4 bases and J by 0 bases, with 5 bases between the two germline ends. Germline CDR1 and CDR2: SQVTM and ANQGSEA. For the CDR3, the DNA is TGCAGCGTTGTGAGTAGCACAGATACGCAGTATTTT. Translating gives CSVVSSTDTQYF.

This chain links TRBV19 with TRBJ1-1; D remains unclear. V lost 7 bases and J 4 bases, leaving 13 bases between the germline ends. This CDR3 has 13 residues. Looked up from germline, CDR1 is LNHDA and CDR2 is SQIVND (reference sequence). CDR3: CASKSTPGTEAFF. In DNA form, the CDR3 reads TGTGCCAGTAAGTCCACCCCGGGCACTGAAGCTTTCTTT.

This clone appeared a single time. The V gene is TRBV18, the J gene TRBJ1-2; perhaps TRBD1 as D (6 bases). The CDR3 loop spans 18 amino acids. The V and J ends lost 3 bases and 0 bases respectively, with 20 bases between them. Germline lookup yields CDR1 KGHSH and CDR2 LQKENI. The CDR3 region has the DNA TGTGCCAGCTCACCGGCGGGGGCCTGGGACACAACTAACTATGGCTACACCTTC. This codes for CASSPAGAWDTTNYGYTF. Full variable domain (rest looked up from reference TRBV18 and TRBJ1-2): NAGVMQNPRHLVRRRGQEARLRCSPMKGHSHVYWYRQLPEEGLKFMVYLQKENIIDESGMPKERFSAEFPKEGPSILRIQQVVRGDSAAYFCASSPAGAWDTTNYGYTFGSGTRLTVV.

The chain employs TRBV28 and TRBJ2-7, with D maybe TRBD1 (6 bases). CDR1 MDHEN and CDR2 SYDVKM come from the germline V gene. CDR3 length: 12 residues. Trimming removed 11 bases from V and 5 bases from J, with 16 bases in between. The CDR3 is CALRDTLHEQYF. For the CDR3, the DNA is TGTGCCTTACGGGACACGCTACACGAGCAGTACTTC.

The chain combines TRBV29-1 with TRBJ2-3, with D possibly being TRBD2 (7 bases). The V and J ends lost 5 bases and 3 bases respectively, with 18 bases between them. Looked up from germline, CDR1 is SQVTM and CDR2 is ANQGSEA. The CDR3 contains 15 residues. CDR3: CSVPRGAGVTDTQYF. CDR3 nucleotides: TGCAGCGTTCCACGGGGGGCGGGAGTGACAGATACGCAGTATTTT.

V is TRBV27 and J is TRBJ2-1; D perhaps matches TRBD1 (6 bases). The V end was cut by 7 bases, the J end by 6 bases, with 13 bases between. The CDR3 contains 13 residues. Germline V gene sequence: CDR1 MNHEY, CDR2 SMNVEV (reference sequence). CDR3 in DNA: TGTGCCAGCATCGAGAGAGGGGGCAATGAGCAGTTCTTC. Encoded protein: CASIERGGNEQFF.

This CDR3 is CASKRGFTNEKLFF. In nucleotides, the CDR3 is TGTGCCAGCAAACGCGGATTTACTAATGAAAAACTGTTTTTT. The chain recombines TRBV6-5 with TRBJ1-4, with D uncertain. CDR1 is MNHEY and CDR2 is SVGAGI in the germline V gene. The V and J ends lost 7 bases and 2 bases respectively, with 11 bases between them. The CDR3 length is 14 residues.